The text below deals with one T cell receptor beta chain. Its antigen remains unknown. This sample was included in a study of shared clonotypes between healthy human individuals. On the study more broadly: A couple of women and a few men aged 18 to 49 served as donors. Findings of the study overall: Relative to their counterparts shared across all four donors, non-shared clonotypes exhibited diminished generation probabilities. Exclusively blood specimens were collected; tissue repertoires likely differ.

Selected positively for CCR7 and CD45RO-negative, naive CD8 cells excluded terminally differentiated effector memory CD45RA+ cells. All donors qualified as healthy HIV-negative adults and had experienced no recent acute infections or vaccinations. Some clones are missing from TCRdb's copy, which holds only in-frame ones; the method was immunoSEQ multiplex PCR. Here the sample spans over 2,000,000 clones, over 85% being singletons. The sequencing sample was made of naive CD8+ T cells from PBMCs. The receptor comes from a man younger than 35 in good health. Some clones in this sample may be carry-over from other donors' samples.

The CDR3 protein is CASSPPGTGVGKLFF. CDR3 DNA: TGTGCCAGCAGTCCCCCCGGGACAGGGGTCGGAAAACTGTTTTTT. This rearrangement joins TRBV27 to TRBJ1-4; 10 bases line up with TRBD1. Germline V gives CDR1 MNHEY, CDR2 SMNVEV (reference sequence). With 5 bases clipped from V and 10 bases from J, the junction kept 10 bases outside the gene matches. The CDR3 is 15 amino acids. Supplemented by reference TRBV27 and TRBJ1-4, the full variable domain reads EAQVTQNPRYLITVTGKKLTVTCSQNMNHEYMSWYRQDPGLGLRQIYYSMNVEVTDKGDVPEGYKVSRKEKRNFPLILESPSPNQTSLYFCASSPPGTGVGKLFFGSGTQLSVL.